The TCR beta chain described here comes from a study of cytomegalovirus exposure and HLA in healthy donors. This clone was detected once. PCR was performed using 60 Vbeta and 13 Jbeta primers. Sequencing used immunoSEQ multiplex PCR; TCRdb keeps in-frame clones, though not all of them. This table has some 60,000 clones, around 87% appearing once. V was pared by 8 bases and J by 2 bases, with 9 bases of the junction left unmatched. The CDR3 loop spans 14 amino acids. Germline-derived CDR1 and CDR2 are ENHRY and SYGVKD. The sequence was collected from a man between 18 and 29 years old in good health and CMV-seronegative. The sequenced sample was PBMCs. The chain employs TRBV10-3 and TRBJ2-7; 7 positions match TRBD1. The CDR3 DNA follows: TGTGCCATCGATGCCGGGACAGAGACCTACGAGCAGTACTTC. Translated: CAIDAGTETYEQYF.